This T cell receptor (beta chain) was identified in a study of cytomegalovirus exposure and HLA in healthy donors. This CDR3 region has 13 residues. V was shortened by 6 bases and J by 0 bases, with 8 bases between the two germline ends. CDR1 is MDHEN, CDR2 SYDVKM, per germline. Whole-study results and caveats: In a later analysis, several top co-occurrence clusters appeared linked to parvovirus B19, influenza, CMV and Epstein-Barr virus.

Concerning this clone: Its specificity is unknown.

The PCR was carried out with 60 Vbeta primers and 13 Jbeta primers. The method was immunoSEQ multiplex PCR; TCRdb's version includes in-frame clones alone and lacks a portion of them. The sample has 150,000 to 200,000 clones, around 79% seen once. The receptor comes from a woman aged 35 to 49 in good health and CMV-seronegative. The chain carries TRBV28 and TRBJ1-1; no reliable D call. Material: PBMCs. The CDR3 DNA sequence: TGTGCCAGCAGCCTAAAGATGAACACTGAAGCTTTCTTT. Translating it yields CASSLKMNTEAFF.